The clone carrying this TCR beta chain was observed a handful of times. The antigen remains undetermined. This sample stems from a study of identical twins. The study, taken as a whole, reports: Twin-shared out-of-frame alpha sequences were enriched for low generation probability.

A universal primer site was incorporated via template switching, and the cDNA contained unique molecular identifiers. TCRdb reanalysed the 5' RACE reads using MiXCR and keeps one entry per CDR3 protein. Found here are about 460,000 distinct CDR3 sequences, 13% to 15% of them singletons; the top ten hold about 0.54%. These data were also reused for a study on yellow fever vaccine responses in identical twins.

This receptor was obtained from a woman between 18 and 29 years old in good health. The sequenced material came from CD4+ T cells sorted from blood.

As DNA, the CDR3 is TGTGCCACCAGTGATTCTGGGACAGCCTATGGCTACACCTTC. As protein: CATSDSGTAYGYTF. The V gene is TRBV24-1, the J gene TRBJ1-2; TRBD1 agrees at 7 bases. The CDR3 spans 14 residues. Germline CDR1 and CDR2: KGHDR and SFDVKD. V trimming: 2 bases; J trimming: 4 bases; junction bases outside the gene matches: 3.